What follows are 26 T cell receptor beta chains derived from one specimen sequenced in a study of shared clonotypes between healthy human individuals (TCRdb year 2020). Library prep was done by the immunoSEQ multiplex PCR assay. Imported from immuneACCESS, the table was reduced by TCRdb to in-frame sequences with V and J called. These copies leave out some clones; in studies compared against another copy, an unresolved V gene accounts for under half, and the cause of the remainder is not known. The sample includes more than 450,000 clones, with 79% observed a single time. The top ten constitute 10% to 15% of the sample. Material: PBMCs. The receptors derive from a woman in her forties in good health. Some clones in this sample may be carry-over from other donors' samples.

Comments on this clone: A read error likely explains this, since a far larger clone differs by one base. The identical CDR3 is also encoded by other nucleotide sequences in the sample. V and J are TRBV6-6 and TRBJ1-2; D uncertain. CDR1 MNHNY and CDR2 SVGAGI come from the germline V gene (reference sequence). There are 13 residues in the CDR3. The CDR3: CASSPSPNYGYTF. The CDR3 DNA follows: TGCGCCAGCAGTCCTTCTCCCAACTATGGCTACACCTTC.

V and J are TRBV7-2 and TRBJ2-7, with 9 bases matching TRBD2. The CDR3 is 15 residues long. CDR1 SGHTA and CDR2 FQGNSA come from the germline V gene. The V gene end was trimmed by 3 bases and the J gene end by 7 bases; junction bases not matched to a gene: 10. CDR3 sequence: CASSLLTSGSGEQYF. CDR3 DNA: TGTGCCAGCAGCTTGTTGACTAGCGGTTCTGGTGAGCAGTACTTC.

Only a few counts were recorded for this clone. This chain links TRBV4-2 with TRBJ1-3, with D perhaps TRBD1 (5 bases). The V gene lost 5 bases and the J gene lost 0 bases, with 11 bases spanning the gap. The germline V gene encodes CDR1 LGHNA and CDR2 YNFKEQ. The CDR3 length is 15 residues. The CDR3 coding sequence is TGTGCCAGCAGCATGGGACGGAACTCTGGAAACACCATATATTTT. Its protein product is CASSMGRNSGNTIYF.

V and J are TRBV11-2 and TRBJ2-5; 12 bases map to TRBD2. Germline-derived CDR1 and CDR2 are SGHAT and FQNNGV. V gave up 6 bases and J gave up 4 bases; unmatched junction bases: 3. This CDR3 has 14 residues. CDR3 in amino acids: CASSRGLAGETQYF. CDR3 in DNA: TGTGCCAGCAGTAGGGGACTAGCGGGAGAGACCCAGTACTTC.

CDR3 DNA: TGTGCCAGCAGCTTAGAGTCAGGGGTGGTGAGAACAACTAATGAAAAACTGTTTTTT. This sequence encodes CASSLESGVVRTTNEKLFF. The chain joins TRBV7-9 to TRBJ1-4; tentatively, D is TRBD1 (6 bases). V was pared by 1 base and J by 0 bases, with 18 bases between. Germline V lookup: CDR1 SEHNR, CDR2 FQNEAQ (reference sequence). The CDR3 is 19 amino acids.

This clone was recorded once. J is TRBJ2-7 and V is TRBV5-8; the D gene is possibly TRBD2 (5 bases). In germline, CDR1 is SGHTS, CDR2 YDEGEE. V lost 7 bases to trimming and J lost 2 bases, with 16 bases between them. This CDR3 comprises 14 residues. The CDR3 DNA reads TGTGCCAGCCTCCACTACGGAGGTGCCTACGAGCAGTACTTC. Its translation is CASLHYGGAYEQYF.

The chain recombines TRBV2 with TRBJ2-3; D is ambiguous. Germline V gene lookup returns CDR1 SNHLY and CDR2 FYNNEI. V lost 7 bases, J lost 0 bases, and 11 bases lay in between. The CDR3 contains 14 residues. CDR3 sequence: CASNADTSTDTQYF. Written as DNA, the CDR3 is TGTGCCAGCAATGCCGACACTAGCACAGATACGCAGTATTTT.

The genes are TRBV19 and TRBJ2-2; no clear D gene. The CDR3 is 15 residues long. Germline CDR1 and CDR2: LNHDA and SQIVND (reference sequence). The V and J ends lost 4 bases and 6 bases respectively, with 15 bases between them. CDR3 protein: CASSTKGLVAGELFF. The CDR3 bases are TGTGCCAGTAGTACGAAGGGCTTGGTGGCCGGGGAGCTGTTTTTT.

V usage is TRBV11-2 and J usage is TRBJ1-4, with TRBD1 matching over 7 bases. V lost 7 bases and J lost 10; bases outside the gene matches: 6. The germline CDR1 and CDR2 sequences are SGHAT and FQNNGV. This CDR3 is built from 12 residues. The CDR3 bases are TGTGCCAGCAACCCTCCAGGGGGAAAACTGTTTTTT. Protein sequence: CASNPPGGKLFF.

V gene TRBV29-1 combines with J gene TRBJ2-2; D could derive from TRBD1 or TRBD2 (5 bases each). V was cut by 2 bases and J by 6 bases, with 13 bases left in between. Germline lookup yields CDR1 SQVTM and CDR2 ANQGSEA. CDR3 length equals 14 residues. DNA of the CDR3: TGCAGCGTTGAATTCCAGGGACGACCCGGGGAGCTGTTTTTT. It encodes CSVEFQGRPGELFF.

The rearrangement links TRBV5-1 to TRBJ2-2, with 13 bases aligning to TRBD2. The CDR3 runs to 18 residues. Germline CDR1 is SGHRS and CDR2 is YFSETQ. Trimming at V came to 4 bases and at J to 3 bases, leaving 9 bases not matched to a gene. The CDR3 bases are TGCGCCAGCAGCAAAAGGACTAGCGGGAGAGGCTACACCGGGGAGCTGTTTTTT. Protein product: CASSKRTSGRGYTGELFF.

This chain connects TRBV9 to TRBJ1-4; 7 nucleotides line up with TRBD1. CDR1 and CDR2 from the germline V gene are SGDLS and YYNGEE. V trimming: 5 bases; J trimming: 5 bases; junction bases outside the gene matches: 6. The CDR3 extends over 14 amino acids. CDR3 coding DNA: TGTGCCAGCAGTCAAGGGACAGAAAATGAAAAACTGTTTTTT. Protein sequence: CASSQGTENEKLFF.

The J gene is TRBJ2-1, the V gene TRBV28, with 7 bases identical to TRBD2. Losses at the gene ends were 4 bases for V and 4 bases for J; bases not matched to a gene: 10. From germline, CDR1 is MDHEN and CDR2 SYDVKM. This CDR3 contains 16 residues. For the CDR3, the DNA is TGTGCCAGCAGTTCCCTATCAACGGGACTATACAATGAGCAGTTCTTC. It translates to CASSSLSTGLYNEQFF.

V gene TRBV29-1 combines with J gene TRBJ1-5, with 7 positions matching TRBD1. The CDR3 covers 14 residues. V trimming: 0 bases; J trimming: 6 bases; junction bases outside the gene matches: 5. Germline V gives CDR1 SQVTM, CDR2 ANQGSEA. The CDR3 sequence: CSVEEGGGGQPQHF. CDR3 nucleotide sequence: TGCAGCGTTGAAGAAGGAGGGGGCGGTCAGCCCCAGCATTTT.

This chain uses TRBV28 with TRBJ2-3; 7 bases fit TRBD2. Germline V gene lookup returns CDR1 MDHEN and CDR2 SYDVKM. CDR3 length: 14 amino acids. V lost 6 bases to trimming and J lost 8 bases; unmatched junction nucleotides: 11. The CDR3 DNA reads as TGTGCCAGCAGGCGGGAGTGGTTTGGGGGTACGCAGTATTTT. Amino acid sequence: CASRREWFGGTQYF.

V is TRBV6-6 and J is TRBJ2-1; D may match TRBD1 or TRBD2 (5 bases each). This CDR3 has 14 amino acids. Germline V CDR1 and CDR2: MNHNY, SVGAGI (reference sequence). The V and J ends lost 4 bases and 5 bases respectively, with 12 bases between them. CDR3 sequence reads: CASSSRGTNNEQFF. The CDR3 DNA reads as TGTGCCAGCAGTTCACGAGGGACCAACAATGAGCAGTTCTTC.

V is TRBV7-2 and J is TRBJ2-3, with a possible D match to TRBD2 (6 bases). This CDR3 has 14 amino acids. V lost 5 bases, J lost 0 bases, and 9 bases lay in between. Germline V lookup: CDR1 SGHTA, CDR2 FQGNSA. CDR3 loop: CASSRDSSTDTQYF. The CDR3 DNA reads as TGTGCCAGCAGCCGGGACTCAAGCACAGATACGCAGTATTTT.

This chain connects TRBV6-6 to TRBJ1-5; no clear D gene. This CDR3 has 16 residues. V was cut by 2 bases and J by 1 base, with 12 bases left in between. Germline V lookup: CDR1 MNHNY, CDR2 SVGAGI (reference sequence). DNA of the CDR3: TGTGCCAGCAGTTACGGGGAGCTGGGGAGCAATCAGCCCCAGCATTTT. Protein sequence: CASSYGELGSNQPQHF.

Remarks on this clone: A much more abundant neighbour one base away suggests this may be a read error. In the same sample, other DNA sequences code for this CDR3. The chain employs TRBV30 and TRBJ1-1, with D perhaps matching TRBD1 (6 bases). Germline CDR1 reads GTSNPN; CDR2 reads SVGIG (reference sequence). This CDR3 contains 12 residues. The CDR3 protein is CAWSWGAAEAFF. The CDR3 DNA follows: TGTGCCTGGTCCTGGGGGGCCGCTGAGGCTTTCTTT.

This clone has more than one count but fewer than ten. The rearrangement links TRBV4-3 to TRBJ2-2; TRBD2 matches 7 bases. CDR1 is LGHNA and CDR2 is YSLEER in the germline V gene. V dropped 3 bases and J dropped 1; count of bases not matched to a gene: 8. The CDR3 runs 17 residues. The CDR3 sequence: CASSQGGGFRNTGELFF. The CDR3 DNA sequence: TGCGCCAGCAGCCAGGGCGGGGGATTCCGGAACACCGGGGAGCTGTTTTTT.

This clone was recorded once. The V gene is TRBV7-8, the J gene TRBJ1-2; 8 bases line up with TRBD1. The germline V gene has CDR1 SGHVS and CDR2 FQNEAQ. Unmatched junction bases numbered 11, after V lost 5 bases and J lost 0 bases. The length of the CDR3 is 17 residues. CDR3 residues: CASSRARGQTANYGYTF. The CDR3 DNA is TGTGCCAGCAGCCGCGCCAGGGGGCAAACAGCTAACTATGGCTACACCTTC.

The gene calls are TRBV29-1 and TRBJ2-5, with D possibly TRBD2 on 6 matching bases. The J call may be faulty, since TRBJ2-7 better matches the DNA end. In germline, CDR1 is SQVTM, CDR2 ANQGSEA. CDR3 length: 12 amino acids. CDR3 nucleotides: TGCAGCGCCACGGAGGGCCTCGACGAGCAGTACTTC. Translated, it gives CSATEGLDEQYF.

The V gene is TRBV20-1, the J gene TRBJ1-1, with unresolved D. CDR3 length: 11 amino acids. V was pared by 0 bases and J by 10 bases, with 9 bases between. The germline gives CDR1 DFQATT, CDR2 SNEGSKA (reference sequence). This chain's CDR3 is CSARDFGVAFF. The CDR3 nucleotides read TGCAGTGCTAGAGATTTCGGGGTAGCTTTCTTT.

V usage is TRBV5-1 and J usage is TRBJ2-7, with 13 bases fitting TRBD2. The V gene end was trimmed by 6 bases and the J gene end by 6 bases; junction bases not matched to a gene: 6. Germline V gene lookup returns CDR1 SGHRS and CDR2 YFSETQ. CDR3 length equals 14 residues. CDR3 nucleotide sequence: TGCGCCAGCACCCGGACTAGCGGGAGTCTCGAGCAGTACTTC. Translation gives CASTRTSGSLEQYF.

The V gene is TRBV7-8, the J gene TRBJ2-7; tentatively, D is TRBD1 (5 bases). V gave up 6 bases and J gave up 0 bases, with 18 bases separating them. Looked up from germline, CDR1 is SGHVS and CDR2 is FQNEAQ. This CDR3 has 16 residues. DNA of the CDR3: TGTGCCAGCAGTCACCTGGGGCATGATAGCTCCTACGAGCAGTACTTC. It yields the protein CASSHLGHDSSYEQYF. Full variable domain (remainder filled in from reference TRBV7-8 and TRBJ2-7): GAGVSQSPRYKVAKRGQDVALRCDPISGHVSLFWYQQALGQGPEFLTYFQNEAQLDKSGLPSDRFFAERPEGSVSTLKIQRTQQEDSAVYLCASSHLGHDSSYEQYFGPGTRLTVT.

As DNA, the CDR3 is TGTGCCAGCAGCTCCAGTACTAATGAAAAACTGTTTTTT. Translated: CASSSSTNEKLFF. This chain connects TRBV7-3 to TRBJ1-4; the D is unclear. Per the germline V gene, CDR1 is SGHTA and CDR2 is FQGTGA. The CDR3 has 13 residues. V was pared by 4 bases and J by 2 bases, with 5 bases between.